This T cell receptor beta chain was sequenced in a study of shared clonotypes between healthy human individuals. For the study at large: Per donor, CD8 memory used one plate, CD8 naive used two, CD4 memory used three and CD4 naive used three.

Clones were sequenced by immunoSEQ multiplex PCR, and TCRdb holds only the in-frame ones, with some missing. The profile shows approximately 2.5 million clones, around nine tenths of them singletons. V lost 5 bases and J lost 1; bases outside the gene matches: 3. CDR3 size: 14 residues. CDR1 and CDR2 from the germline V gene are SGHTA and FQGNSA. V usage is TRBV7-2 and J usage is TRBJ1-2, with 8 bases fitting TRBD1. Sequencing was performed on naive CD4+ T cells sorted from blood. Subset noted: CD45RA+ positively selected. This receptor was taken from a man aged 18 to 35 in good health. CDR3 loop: CASSRDRLNYGYTF. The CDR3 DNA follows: TGTGCCAGCAGCAGGGACAGGCTTAACTATGGCTACACCTTC.